Included here is one T cell receptor beta chain sequence, with context. The entry originates in a study of early T cells in non-severe SARS-CoV-2 infection. Separate cDNA molecules each had unique molecular identifiers attached to them. MiXCR, applied by TCRdb to the 5' RACE reads, yields one record per CDR3 protein. The sample lists about 55,000 distinct CDR3 sequences; over 7% were seen once. Source material: whole blood. This TCR derives from an adult who was a healthcare worker with PCR-confirmed SARS-CoV-2 infection or an uninfected control (not recorded which).

The CDR3 DNA sequence: TGTGCCAGCAAACCCCGAGGGACAGGGGCCGGGGAGCTGTTTTTT. Residues: CASKPRGTGAGELFF. The J gene is TRBJ2-2, the V gene TRBV12-3 or TRBV12-4, with 10 bases matching TRBD1. Germline trimming cut 7 bases from V and 6 bases from J; bases unmatched to any gene: 8. The CDR3 has 15 residues.